These 27 T cell receptor beta chains were sequenced from one sample in a study of early T cells in non-severe SARS-CoV-2 infection. TCRdb used MiXCR to reprocess the 5' RACE reads, holding one entry per CDR3 protein. Seen here are 70,000 to 85,000 distinct CDR3 sequences, around 10% observed once, and the top ten hold less than 20%. The sample was whole blood, taken at baseline. The receptors derive from an adult who was a healthcare worker with PCR-confirmed SARS-CoV-2 infection or an uninfected control (not recorded which). The donor label of this sample is uncertain.

In this sample, this clonotype turned up many times. V is TRBV6-2 or TRBV6-3 and J is TRBJ1-2; 8 bases fit TRBD1. Per germline, CDR1 MNHEY and CDR2 SVGEGT. This CDR3 spans 12 amino acids. The ends lost 6 bases at V and 14 bases at J; junction bases unmatched: 11. This CDR3 reads CASRTGALHGTF. CDR3 sequence (DNA): TGTGCCAGCAGGACAGGGGCCCTCCACGGAACCTTC.

The chain couples TRBV6-4 to TRBJ1-2; 7 bases fit TRBD1. CDR3 length equals 14 residues. After removal of 4 bases from V and 5 bases from J, the junction contained 7 bases not matched to a gene. Looked up from germline, CDR1 is MRHNA and CDR2 is SNTAGT. CDR3 in amino acids: CASSVGAGGYGYTF. CDR3 sequence (DNA): TGTGCCAGCAGTGTTGGAGCAGGGGGATATGGCTACACCTTC.

The chain carries TRBV19 and TRBJ2-7, with unresolved D. This CDR3 contains 16 residues. Germline loops: CDR1 LNHDA, CDR2 SQIVND (reference sequence). V lost 5 bases and J lost 4, with 21 bases in between. The CDR3, as DNA: TGTGCCAGTAGTGTCCGTCCGGAAGTTAGAACATACGAGCAGTACTTC. This sequence encodes CASSVRPEVRTYEQYF.

This clonotype was seen ten or more times. This chain connects TRBV2 to TRBJ2-1; D is undetermined. The CDR3 is 11 residues long. V gave up 8 bases and J gave up 5 bases, with 7 bases separating them. Looked up from germline, CDR1 is SNHLY and CDR2 is FYNNEI. The CDR3 DNA sequence: TGTGCCAGCCCACTTAACAATGAGCAGTTCTTC. It codes for CASPLNNEQFF.

This clonotype was seen a few times. The chain joins TRBV24-1 to TRBJ2-1, with 8 bases fitting TRBD1. The CDR3 runs to 14 residues. Losses at the gene ends were 12 bases for V and 4 bases for J; bases not matched to a gene: 10. Germline CDR1 and CDR2: KGHDR and SFDVKD. In DNA, the CDR3 is TGTGCCTCACCAGCCTGGGACAGGTACAATGAGCAGTTCTTC. Translating it yields CASPAWDRYNEQFF.

This clonotype was detected many times. The chain employs TRBV7-8 and TRBJ2-7; the match to TRBD2 covers 13 bases. Losses at the gene ends were 1 base for V and 3 bases for J; bases not matched to a gene: 3. The CDR3 consists of 16 residues. CDR1 is SGHVS, CDR2 FQNEAQ, per germline. The chain's CDR3 is CASSLVGTSGIYEQYF. The CDR3 DNA reads TGTGCCAGCAGCTTAGTAGGGACTAGCGGGATCTACGAGCAGTACTTC.

In its sample, this clonotype was seen a few times. The CDR3 DNA reads TGTGCCAGCAGTTTACGGATTTCGGGAGAGACCCAGTACTTC. This codes for CASSLRISGETQYF. This chain joins TRBV27 and TRBJ2-5; D is undetermined. Trimming took off 2 bases at V and 4 bases at J, with 11 bases between the two ends. CDR3 length: 14 residues. Germline V lookup: CDR1 MNHEY, CDR2 SMNVEV (reference sequence).

This clonotype came up a few times. At one boundary the junction diverges from the germline segment, which might be a read error. The rearrangement joins TRBV6-2 or TRBV6-3 to TRBJ2-7; 7 bases match TRBD2. CDR3 length: 17 amino acids. Germline V lookup: CDR1 MNHEY, CDR2 SVGEGT. The DNA for the CDR3 is TGTGCCAGCAGTCACTCATCCCTCGGGCGGGGGAGCTACGAGCAGTACTTC. Translated: CASSHSSLGRGSYEQYF.

The rearrangement joins TRBV7-2 to TRBJ2-1; D call uncertain. This CDR3 has 13 residues. The germline V gene encodes CDR1 SGHTA and CDR2 FQGNSA. V was cut by 2 bases and J by 5 bases, with 7 bases left in between. The CDR3 sequence: CASSLSRNNEQFF. For the CDR3, the DNA is TGTGCCAGCAGCTTATCCAGAAACAATGAGCAGTTCTTC.

The sample holds a few counts of this clonotype. This rearrangement joins TRBV5-1 to TRBJ2-7; 7 nucleotides match TRBD1. Per germline, CDR1 SGHRS and CDR2 YFSETQ. This CDR3 is built from 12 residues. Trimming cost V 3 bases and J 6 bases; bases outside gene matches: 3. Written as DNA, the CDR3 is TGCGCCAGCAGCTCCGGACAGGTCGAGCAGTACTTC. Protein: CASSSGQVEQYF.

This clonotype was counted a few times. The rearrangement links TRBV7-6 to TRBJ2-1, with 11 nucleotides matching TRBD2. With V trimmed by 5 bases and J by 3 bases, 3 bases remained unmatched. Germline V gives CDR1 SGHVS, CDR2 FNYEAQ. There are 15 residues in the CDR3. The chain's CDR3 is CASSPLAGVYNEQFF. DNA of the CDR3: TGTGCCAGCAGCCCACTAGCGGGGGTCTACAATGAGCAGTTCTTC.

The CDR3 DNA is TGTGCCATCACCACCGGGACAGGGCCCGGGGAGCTGTTTTTT. Residues: CAITTGTGPGELFF. The rearrangement uses TRBV10-3 and TRBJ2-2; 9 bases line up with TRBD1. V gave up 7 bases and J gave up 6 bases; unmatched junction bases: 6. The CDR3 contains 14 residues. The V gene's germline CDR1 is ENHRY and CDR2 SYGVKD.

The chain couples TRBV7-6 to TRBJ1-5; D may be TRBD1 (6 bases). The CDR3 runs 14 residues. V gave up 1 base and J gave up 3 bases, with 7 bases separating them. The germline V gene has CDR1 SGHVS and CDR2 FNYEAQ. The CDR3 region is CASSLGGPNQPQHF. The CDR3 DNA sequence: TGTGCCAGCAGCTTAGGGGGGCCCAATCAGCCCCAGCATTTT.

This clonotype was found many times. This chain joins TRBV7-2 and TRBJ1-2, with D perhaps matching TRBD1 (6 bases). Germline-derived CDR1 and CDR2 are SGHTA and FQGNSA. The CDR3 runs 13 residues. V lost 5 bases and J lost 2, with 9 bases in between. This chain's CDR3 is CASSNTGNYGYTF. In DNA form, the CDR3 reads TGTGCCAGCAGCAACACAGGGAACTATGGCTACACCTTC.

In its sample, this clonotype was seen a few times. The V gene is TRBV2, the J gene TRBJ2-7; TRBD2 is a possible D gene (5 bases). Germline V gene lookup returns CDR1 SNHLY and CDR2 FYNNEI. CDR3 length: 15 residues. V shed 6 bases and J shed 2 bases, with 17 bases lying between them. CDR3 loop: CASSSGVGPTYEQYF. The CDR3 nucleotides read TGTGCCAGCAGCTCCGGGGTAGGGCCAACCTACGAGCAGTACTTC.

The CDR3 loop reads CASTRGTVSTDTQYF. The CDR3 DNA reads as TGTGCCAGCACCCGGGGGACAGTCAGCACAGATACGCAGTATTTT. V usage is TRBV28 and J usage is TRBJ2-3; perhaps TRBD1 as D (7 bases). This CDR3 spans 15 amino acids. Germline values: CDR1 MDHEN, CDR2 SYDVKM. The ends were cut back, 7 bases at V and 0 bases at J, with 14 bases in the middle.

A few counts support this clonotype. This chain connects TRBV28 to TRBJ2-5, with 10 positions matching TRBD2. Trimming at V came to 6 bases and at J to 1 base, leaving 8 bases not matched to a gene. The CDR3 has 16 residues. The germline CDR1 and CDR2 sequences are MDHEN and SYDVKM. CDR3: CASSTRLAGPQETQYF. The CDR3 DNA reads as TGTGCCAGCAGCACTAGACTAGCGGGTCCCCAAGAGACCCAGTACTTC.

This clonotype occurred a few times. The CDR3 nucleotides are TGTGCCAGCAGCCCCCACAGGGGTGTGACCTATGGCTACACCTTC. It specifies CASSPHRGVTYGYTF. This chain connects TRBV9 to TRBJ1-2, with TRBD1 matching 7 bases. Per the germline V gene, CDR1 is SGDLS and CDR2 is YYNGEE. Trimming took 4 bases from V and 4 from J; bases not matched to a gene: 10. The CDR3 is made up of 15 amino acids.

The chain links TRBV7-2 to TRBJ1-5; 9 positions agree with TRBD1. This CDR3 spans 14 amino acids. Germline V gene lookup returns CDR1 SGHTA and CDR2 FQGNSA. J gave up 9 bases and V 5 bases, and 8 bases lay outside the gene matches. CDR3 amino acids: CASSLQGAGRPQHF. The CDR3 nucleotides are TGTGCCAGCAGCCTACAGGGGGCGGGTAGGCCCCAGCATTTT.

This clonotype was recorded at least ten times. This chain links TRBV12-3 or TRBV12-4 with TRBJ2-7; D uncertain. The CDR3 covers 11 residues. The V end was cut by 2 bases, the J end by 9 bases, with 8 bases between. The DNA of the CDR3 is TGTGCCAGCAGTTTAAACCAGCGGCAGTACTTC. As protein: CASSLNQRQYF.

The chain carries TRBV4-2 and TRBJ2-5, with D hard to call. The CDR3 contains 16 residues. Germline values: CDR1 LGHNA, CDR2 YNFKEQ. With 1 base removed from V and 4 bases from J, the gap between germline ends came to 16 bases. DNA for the CDR3: TGTGCCAGCAGCCAAGGGCTCCCCCTCGGCGGAGAGACCCAGTACTTC. Amino acids: CASSQGLPLGGETQYF.

The CDR3 spells CASSQGTGGRNIQYF. The CDR3 DNA reads TGCGCCAGCAGCCAGGGAACGGGGGGGAGAAACATTCAGTACTTC. This chain uses TRBV4-3 with TRBJ2-4; the match to TRBD2 covers 8 bases. Germline assignment: CDR1 LGHNA and CDR2 YSLEER. CDR3 length: 15 amino acids. V shed 3 bases, J shed 6 bases, and the junction held 7 bases outside the gene matches.

This clonotype was observed a handful of times. The V gene is TRBV19, the J gene TRBJ2-2, with D perhaps assigned TRBD1 or TRBD2 (5 bases each). This CDR3 has 16 residues. V lost 8 bases and J lost 1, with 17 bases in between. CDR1 is LNHDA and CDR2 is SQIVND in the germline V gene (reference sequence). CDR3 sequence: CASGDLVTGNTGELFF. CDR3 coding DNA: TGTGCCAGTGGGGACCTCGTCACAGGGAACACCGGGGAGCTGTTTTTT.

This clonotype was detected ten times or more. The CDR3 here is CSAPRLGGAFYNEQFF. In DNA form, the CDR3 reads TGCAGTGCTCCCAGATTGGGCGGGGCCTTTTACAATGAGCAGTTCTTC. The genes are TRBV20-1 and TRBJ2-1; a possible D gene is TRBD2 (6 bases). V was pared by 5 bases and J by 4 bases, with 21 bases between. The germline CDR1 and CDR2 sequences are DFQATT and SNEGSKA (reference sequence). There are 16 residues in the CDR3.

This clonotype was picked up many times. The chain couples TRBV11-2 to TRBJ2-1; TRBD2 might be the D (6 bases). CDR1 is SGHAT and CDR2 is FQNNGV in the germline V gene. This CDR3 contains 16 residues. Deletions cut 0 bases from V and 4 bases from J, with 13 bases between. The CDR3 nucleotides are TGTGCCAGCAGCTTAGATCGGCTAGCGAGATACAATGAGCAGTTCTTC. Translated, it gives CASSLDRLARYNEQFF.

The chain couples TRBV20-1 to TRBJ1-1, with D unclear. From germline, CDR1 is DFQATT and CDR2 SNEGSKA (reference sequence). The CDR3 totals 16 residues. The V and J ends lost 5 bases and 0 bases respectively, with 19 bases between them. DNA for the CDR3: TGCAGTGCTGCTTCGTTAGAAGGATTCATGAACACTGAAGCTTTCTTT. As protein: CSAASLEGFMNTEAFF.

This clonotype was counted at least ten times. The V and J genes are TRBV20-1 and TRBJ2-5, with a tentative D call TRBD1 (6 bases). The ends were cut back, 0 bases at V and 4 bases at J, with 15 bases in the middle. This CDR3 is built from 15 residues. CDR1 and CDR2 (germline): DFQATT, SNEGSKA (reference sequence). CDR3: CSARDYRAVLETQYF. CDR3 DNA sequence: TGCAGTGCTAGAGACTACAGGGCAGTATTAGAGACCCAGTACTTC.